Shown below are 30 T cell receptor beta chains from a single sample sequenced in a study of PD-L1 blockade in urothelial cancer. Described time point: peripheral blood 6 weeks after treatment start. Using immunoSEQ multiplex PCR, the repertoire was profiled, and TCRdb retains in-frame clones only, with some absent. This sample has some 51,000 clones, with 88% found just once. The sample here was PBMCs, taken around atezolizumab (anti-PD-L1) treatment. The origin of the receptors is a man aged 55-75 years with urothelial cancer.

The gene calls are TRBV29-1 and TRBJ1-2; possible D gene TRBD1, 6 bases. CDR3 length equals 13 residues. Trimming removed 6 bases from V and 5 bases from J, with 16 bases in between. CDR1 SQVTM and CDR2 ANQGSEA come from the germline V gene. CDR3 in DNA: TGCAGCGTCTCGTTAGACAGGCGGTATGGCTACACCTTC. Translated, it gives CSVSLDRRYGYTF.

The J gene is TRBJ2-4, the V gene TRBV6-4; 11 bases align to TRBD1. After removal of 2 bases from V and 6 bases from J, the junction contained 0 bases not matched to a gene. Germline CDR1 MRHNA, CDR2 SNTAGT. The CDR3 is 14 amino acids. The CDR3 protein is CASSDGQGANIQYF. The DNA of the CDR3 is TGTGCCAGCAGTGACGGACAGGGGGCAAACATTCAGTACTTC.

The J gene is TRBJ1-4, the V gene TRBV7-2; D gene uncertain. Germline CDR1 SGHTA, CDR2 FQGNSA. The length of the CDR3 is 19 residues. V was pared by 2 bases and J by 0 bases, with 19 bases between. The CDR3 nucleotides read TGTGCCAGCAGCTTAATGAGTGGAACAGCCTCTACAACTAATGAAAAACTGTTTTTT. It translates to CASSLMSGTASTTNEKLFF. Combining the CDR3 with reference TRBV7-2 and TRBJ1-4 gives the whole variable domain GAGVSQSPSNKVTEKGKDVELRCDPISGHTALYWYRQSLGQGLEFLIYFQGNSAPDKSGLPSDRFSAERTGGSVSTLTIQRTQQEDSAVYLCASSLMSGTASTTNEKLFFGSGTQLSVL.

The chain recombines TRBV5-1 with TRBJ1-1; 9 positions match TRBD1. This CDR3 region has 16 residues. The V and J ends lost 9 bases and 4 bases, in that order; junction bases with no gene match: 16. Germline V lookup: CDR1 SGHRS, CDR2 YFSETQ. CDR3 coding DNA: TGCGCCACCCAGAGAGGAACAGGGGGCCTGGTCACTGAAGCTTTCTTT. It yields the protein CATQRGTGGLVTEAFF. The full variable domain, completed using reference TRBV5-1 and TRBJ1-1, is KAGVTQTPRYLIKTRGQQVTLSCSPISGHRSVSWYQQTPGQGLQFLFEYFSETQRNKGNFPGRFSGRQFSNSRSEMNVSTLELGDSALYLCATQRGTGGLVTEAFFGQGTRLTVV.

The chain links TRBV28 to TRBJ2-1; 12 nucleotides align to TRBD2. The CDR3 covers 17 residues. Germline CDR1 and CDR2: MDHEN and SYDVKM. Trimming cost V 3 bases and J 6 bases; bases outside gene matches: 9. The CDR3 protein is CASSLVRLAGARNEQFF. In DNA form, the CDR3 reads TGTGCCAGCAGTTTGGTGAGACTAGCGGGAGCACGCAATGAGCAGTTCTTC. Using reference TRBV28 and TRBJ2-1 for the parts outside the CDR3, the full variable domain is DVKVTQSSRYLVKRTGEKVFLECVQDMDHENMFWYRQDPGLGLRLIYFSYDVKMKEKGDIPEGYSVSREKKERFSLILESASTNQTSMYLCASSLVRLAGARNEQFFGPGTRLTVL.

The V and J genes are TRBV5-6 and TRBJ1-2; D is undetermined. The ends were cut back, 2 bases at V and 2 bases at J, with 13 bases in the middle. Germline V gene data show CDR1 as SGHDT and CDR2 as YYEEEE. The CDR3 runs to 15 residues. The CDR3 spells CASSFGFYGNYGYTF. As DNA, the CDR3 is TGTGCCAGCAGCTTCGGTTTTTACGGGAACTATGGCTACACCTTC.

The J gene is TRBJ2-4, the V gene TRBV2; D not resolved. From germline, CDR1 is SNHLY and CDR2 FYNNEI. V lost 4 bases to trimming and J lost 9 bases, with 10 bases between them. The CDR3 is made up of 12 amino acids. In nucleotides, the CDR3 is TGTGCCAGCAGTGGTATGTCTAGCATTCAGTACTTC. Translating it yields CASSGMSSIQYF.

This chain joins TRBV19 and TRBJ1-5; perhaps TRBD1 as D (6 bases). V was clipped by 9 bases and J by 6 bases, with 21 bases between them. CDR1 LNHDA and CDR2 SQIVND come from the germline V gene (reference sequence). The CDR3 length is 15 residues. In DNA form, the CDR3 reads TGTGCCAGCAGCCTACAGGGATCCCCAGGTCAGCCCCAGCATTTT. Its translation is CASSLQGSPGQPQHF. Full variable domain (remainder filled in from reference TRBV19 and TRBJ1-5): DGGITQSPKYLFRKEGQNVTLSCEQNLNHDAMYWYRQDPGQGLRLIYYSQIVNDFQKGDIAEGYSVSREKKESFPLTVTSAQKNPTAFYLCASSLQGSPGQPQHFGDGTRLSIL.

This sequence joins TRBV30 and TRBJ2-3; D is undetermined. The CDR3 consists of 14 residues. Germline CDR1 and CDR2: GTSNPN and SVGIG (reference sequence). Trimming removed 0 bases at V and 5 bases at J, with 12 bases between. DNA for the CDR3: TGTGCCTGGAGTGTAAACGGCCGACAAGATACGCAGTATTTT. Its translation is CAWSVNGRQDTQYF. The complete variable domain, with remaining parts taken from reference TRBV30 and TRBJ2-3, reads SQTIHQWPATLVQPVGSPLSLECTVEGTSNPNLYWYRQAAGRGLQLLFYSVGIGQISSEVPQNLSASRPQDRQFILSSKKLLLSDSGFYLCAWSVNGRQDTQYFGPGTRLTVL.

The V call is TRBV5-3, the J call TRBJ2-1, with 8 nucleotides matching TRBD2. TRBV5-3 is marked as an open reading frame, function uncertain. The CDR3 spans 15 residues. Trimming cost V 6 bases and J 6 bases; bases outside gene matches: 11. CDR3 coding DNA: TGTGCCAGAACGCCTAGCGGGTATCCCGGCAATGAGCAGTTCTTC. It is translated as CARTPSGYPGNEQFF.

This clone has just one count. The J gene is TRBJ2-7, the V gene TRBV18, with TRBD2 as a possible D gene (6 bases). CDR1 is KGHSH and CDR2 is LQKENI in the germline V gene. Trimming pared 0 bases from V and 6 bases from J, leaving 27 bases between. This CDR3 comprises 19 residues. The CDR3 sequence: CASSPPHPAGSLIISEQYF. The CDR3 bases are TGTGCCAGCTCACCACCGCACCCAGCGGGCAGCCTTATAATCTCCGAGCAGTACTTC.

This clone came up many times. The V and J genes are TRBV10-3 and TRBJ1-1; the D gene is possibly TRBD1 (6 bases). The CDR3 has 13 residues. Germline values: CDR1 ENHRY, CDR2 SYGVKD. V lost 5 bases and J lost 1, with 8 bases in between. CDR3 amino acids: CAISSTGNTEAFF. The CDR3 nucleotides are TGTGCCATCAGTTCGACAGGGAACACTGAAGCTTTCTTT.

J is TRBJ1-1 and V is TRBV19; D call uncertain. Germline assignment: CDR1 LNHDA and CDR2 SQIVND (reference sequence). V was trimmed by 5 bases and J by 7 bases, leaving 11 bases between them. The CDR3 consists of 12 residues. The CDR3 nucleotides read TGTGCCAGTAGTTCCCGGGTGGGTGAAGCTTTCTTT. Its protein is CASSSRVGEAFF.

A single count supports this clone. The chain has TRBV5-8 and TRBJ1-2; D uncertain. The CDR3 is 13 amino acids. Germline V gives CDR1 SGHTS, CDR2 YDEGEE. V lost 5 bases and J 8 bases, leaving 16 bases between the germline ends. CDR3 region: CASSTETKWGYTF. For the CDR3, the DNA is TGTGCCAGCAGTACGGAAACTAAGTGGGGCTACACCTTC.

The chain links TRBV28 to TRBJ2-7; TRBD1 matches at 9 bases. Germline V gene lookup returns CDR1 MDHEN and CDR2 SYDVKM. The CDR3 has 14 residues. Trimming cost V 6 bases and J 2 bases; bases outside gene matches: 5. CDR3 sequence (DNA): TGTGCCAGCAGGTCCGGGGACAGGGCCTACGAGCAGTACTTC. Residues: CASRSGDRAYEQYF.

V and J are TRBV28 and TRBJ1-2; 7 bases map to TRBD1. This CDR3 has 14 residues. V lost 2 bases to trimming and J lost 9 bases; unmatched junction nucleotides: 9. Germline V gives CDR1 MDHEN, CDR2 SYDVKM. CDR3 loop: CASSLVQGEASYTF. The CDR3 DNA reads TGTGCCAGCAGTTTAGTTCAGGGGGAAGCCAGCTACACCTTC.

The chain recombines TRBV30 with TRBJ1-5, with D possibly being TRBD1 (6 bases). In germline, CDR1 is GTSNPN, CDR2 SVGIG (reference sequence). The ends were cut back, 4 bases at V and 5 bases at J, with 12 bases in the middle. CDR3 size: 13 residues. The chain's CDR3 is CAWNRDKDQPQHF. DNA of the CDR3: TGTGCCTGGAATCGGGACAAAGATCAGCCCCAGCATTTT.

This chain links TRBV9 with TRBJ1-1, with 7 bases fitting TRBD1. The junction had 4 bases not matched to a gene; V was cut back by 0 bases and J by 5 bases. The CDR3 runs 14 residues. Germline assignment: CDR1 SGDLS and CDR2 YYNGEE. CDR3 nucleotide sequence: TGTGCCAGCAGCGTAGAATCAGGGGGGACTGAAGCTTTCTTT. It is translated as CASSVESGGTEAFF.

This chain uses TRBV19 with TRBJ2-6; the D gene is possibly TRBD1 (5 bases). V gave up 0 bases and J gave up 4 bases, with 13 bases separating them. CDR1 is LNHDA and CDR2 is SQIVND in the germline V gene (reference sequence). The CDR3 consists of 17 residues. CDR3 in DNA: TGTGCCAGTAGTATAGAGCACAGGCGGAGAGGGGCCAACGTCCTGACTTTC. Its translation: CASSIEHRRRGANVLTF.

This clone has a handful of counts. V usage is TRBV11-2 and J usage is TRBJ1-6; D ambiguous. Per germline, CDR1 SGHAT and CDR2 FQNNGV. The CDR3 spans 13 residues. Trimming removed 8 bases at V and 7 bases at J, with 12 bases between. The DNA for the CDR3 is TGTGCCAGCGCTCGAGGAGGGAATTCACCCCTCCACTTT. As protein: CASARGGNSPLHF.

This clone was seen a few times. The CDR3 bases are TGTGCCAGCAGCCCCGGGACAACCGTAGCGAACACCGGGGAGCTGTTTTTT. Protein: CASSPGTTVANTGELFF. V usage is TRBV7-7 and J usage is TRBJ2-2, with TRBD1 as a possible D gene (6 bases). The CDR3 has 17 residues. CDR1 SSHAT and CDR2 FNYEAQ come from the germline V gene (reference sequence). The V end was cut by 5 bases, the J end by 0 bases, with 16 bases between. Together with reference TRBV7-7 and TRBJ2-2, the CDR3 gives the full variable domain: GAGVSQSPRYKVTKRGQDVTLRCDPISSHATLYWYQQALGQGPEFLTYFNYEAQPDKSGLPSDRFSAERPEGSISTLTIQRTEQRDSAMYRCASSPGTTVANTGELFFGEGSRLTVL.

The CDR3 bases are TGTGCCAGCACCCCGGGACTAGCGGTCACCGGGGAGCTGTTTTTT. Protein: CASTPGLAVTGELFF. V and J are TRBV13 and TRBJ2-2; 11 bases line up with TRBD2. Germline CDR1 PRHDT, CDR2 FYEKMQ (reference sequence). CDR3 length: 15 residues. V lost 7 bases, J lost 4 bases, and 5 bases stayed unmatched.

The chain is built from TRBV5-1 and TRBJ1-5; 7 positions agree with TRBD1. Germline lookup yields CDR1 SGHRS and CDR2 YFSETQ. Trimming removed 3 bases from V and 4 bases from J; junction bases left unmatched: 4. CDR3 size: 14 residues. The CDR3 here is CASSSGQTNQPQHF. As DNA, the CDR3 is TGCGCCAGCAGCTCGGGACAGACTAATCAGCCCCAGCATTTT.

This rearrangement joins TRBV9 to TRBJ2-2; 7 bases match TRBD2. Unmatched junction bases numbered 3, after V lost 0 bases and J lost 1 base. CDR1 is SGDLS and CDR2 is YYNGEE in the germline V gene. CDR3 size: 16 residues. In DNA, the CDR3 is TGTGCCAGCAGCGTAGTCCGGGGGGAGAACACCGGGGAGCTGTTTTTT. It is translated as CASSVVRGENTGELFF.

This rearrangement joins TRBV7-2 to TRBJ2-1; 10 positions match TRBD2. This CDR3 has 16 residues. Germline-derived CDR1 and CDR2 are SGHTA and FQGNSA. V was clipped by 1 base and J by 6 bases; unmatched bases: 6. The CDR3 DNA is TGTGCCAGCAGCTTAGATTTGTCTAGCGGGAGCAATGAGCAGTTCTTC. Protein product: CASSLDLSSGSNEQFF.

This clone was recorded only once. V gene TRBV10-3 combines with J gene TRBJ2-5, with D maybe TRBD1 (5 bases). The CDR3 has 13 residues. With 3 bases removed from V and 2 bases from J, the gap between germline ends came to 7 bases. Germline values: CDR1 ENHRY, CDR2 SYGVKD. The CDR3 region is CAISDRAQETQYF. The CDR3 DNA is TGTGCCATCAGTGACAGGGCACAAGAGACCCAGTACTTC.

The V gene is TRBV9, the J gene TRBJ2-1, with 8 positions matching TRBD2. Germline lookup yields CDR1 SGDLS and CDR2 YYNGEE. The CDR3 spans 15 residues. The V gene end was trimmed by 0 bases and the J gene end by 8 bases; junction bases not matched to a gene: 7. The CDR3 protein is CASSVGRGGGHEQFF. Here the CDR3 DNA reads TGTGCCAGCAGCGTAGGACGGGGGGGAGGTCATGAGCAGTTCTTC.

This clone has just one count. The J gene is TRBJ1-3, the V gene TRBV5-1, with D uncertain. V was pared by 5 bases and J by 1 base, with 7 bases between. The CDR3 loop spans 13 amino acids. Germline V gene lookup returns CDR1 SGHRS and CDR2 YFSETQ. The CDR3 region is CASSFGSGNTIYF. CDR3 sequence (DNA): TGCGCCAGCAGTTTCGGTTCTGGAAACACCATATATTTT.

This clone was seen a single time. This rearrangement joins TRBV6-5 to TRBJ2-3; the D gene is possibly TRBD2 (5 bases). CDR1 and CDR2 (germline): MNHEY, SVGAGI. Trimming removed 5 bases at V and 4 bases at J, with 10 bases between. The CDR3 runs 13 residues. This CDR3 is CASSDHGADTQYF. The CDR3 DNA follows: TGTGCCAGCAGTGACCACGGGGCAGATACGCAGTATTTT.

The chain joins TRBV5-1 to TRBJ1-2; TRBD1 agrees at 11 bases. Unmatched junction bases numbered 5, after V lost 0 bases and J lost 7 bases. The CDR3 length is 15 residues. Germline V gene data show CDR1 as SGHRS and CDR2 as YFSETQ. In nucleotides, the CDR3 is TGCGCCAGCAGCTTGGATTGGACAGGGGGCTTTGGCTACACCTTC. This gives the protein CASSLDWTGGFGYTF.